Each of the 9 T cell receptor beta chains below was sequenced from the same sample in a study of beta chain features in type 1 diabetes. Reverse transcription of all isolated RNA meant that expressed TCRB transcripts were sequenced. Method: immunoSEQ multiplex PCR; TCRdb's copy keeps in-frame clones and lacks some. This sample has 250,000 or so clones, with around 68% found just once. The material sequenced was naive CD4+ T cells from blood. Receptors originate from a man younger than 45 in good health.

This clone has a single count. This chain uses TRBV7-9 with TRBJ2-1; 13 bases agree with TRBD2. The ends lost 0 bases at V and 8 bases at J; junction bases unmatched: 7. The CDR3 spans 17 residues. CDR1 is SEHNR, CDR2 FQNEAQ, per germline (reference sequence). CDR3 in amino acids: CASSLALGLAGRDEQFF. The CDR3 nucleotides are TGTGCCAGCAGCTTAGCCCTGGGACTAGCGGGAAGGGATGAGCAGTTCTTC.

Comments on this clone: The same CDR3 can be traced to other DNA sequences in this sample. The chain is built from TRBV30 and TRBJ1-5; TRBD1 might be the D (6 bases). Trimming pared 5 bases from V and 2 bases from J, leaving 10 bases between. Germline-derived CDR1 and CDR2 are GTSNPN and SVGIG (reference sequence). The CDR3 totals 13 residues. The CDR3 sequence: CAWSRTGNQPQHF. The CDR3 DNA is TGTGCCTGGTCGCGGACAGGCAATCAGCCCCAGCATTTT.

A few counts support this clone. The chain links TRBV30 to TRBJ2-6; D uncertain. Germline values: CDR1 GTSNPN, CDR2 SVGIG (reference sequence). The CDR3 consists of 13 residues. The V and J ends lost 6 bases and 4 bases respectively, with 10 bases between them. The CDR3 protein is CACSELGANVLTF. The CDR3 coding sequence is TGTGCCTGCTCAGAACTCGGGGCCAACGTCCTGACTTTC.

V usage is TRBV30 and J usage is TRBJ1-1; 9 nucleotides line up with TRBD1. The junction had 12 bases not matched to a gene; V was cut back by 3 bases and J by 1 base. This CDR3 comprises 17 residues. Germline V gives CDR1 GTSNPN, CDR2 SVGIG (reference sequence). Here the CDR3 reads CAWRRYAGTGRNTEAFF. For the CDR3, the DNA is TGTGCCTGGAGAAGGTATGCCGGGACAGGGAGGAACACTGAAGCTTTCTTT.

The chain recombines TRBV9 with TRBJ2-3; 9 nucleotides align to TRBD2. This CDR3 has 16 residues. The germline gives CDR1 SGDLS, CDR2 YYNGEE. V was pared by 0 bases and J by 1 base, with 3 bases of the junction left unmatched. The CDR3 nucleotides are TGTGCCAGCAGCGTAGGACTAGCGGATGGCACAGATACGCAGTATTTT. Its translation is CASSVGLADGTDTQYF.

This clone turned up a few times. CDR3 sequence: CASSSGAQGTGELFF. CDR3 sequence (DNA): TGTGCCAGCAGTTCTGGGGCCCAAGGCACCGGGGAGCTGTTTTTT. The J gene is TRBJ2-2, the V gene TRBV28; D might be TRBD1 (5 bases). V was pared by 4 bases and J by 4 bases, with 13 bases between. This CDR3 region has 15 residues. Germline V CDR1 and CDR2: MDHEN, SYDVKM.

The J gene is TRBJ2-5, the V gene TRBV5-4; D unclear. Germline V lookup: CDR1 SGHNT, CDR2 YYREEE (reference sequence). CDR3 length: 13 amino acids. V shed 4 bases and J shed 1 base, with 8 bases lying between them. The CDR3 loop reads CASSPSPQETQYF. In DNA form, the CDR3 reads TGTGCCAGCAGCCCCTCTCCCCAAGAGACCCAGTACTTC.

V is TRBV9 and J is TRBJ1-1; no clear D gene. CDR1 and CDR2 from the germline V gene are SGDLS and YYNGEE. CDR3 length: 15 amino acids. V dropped 4 bases and J dropped 0 bases, with 13 bases sitting between them. The CDR3 nucleotides read TGTGCCAGCAGCCCCTCGGTTTCCATGAACACTGAAGCTTTCTTT. It codes for CASSPSVSMNTEAFF.

The sample holds a few counts of this clone. The rearrangement uses TRBV5-4 and TRBJ1-4; D ambiguous. The CDR3 contains 12 residues. V lost 0 bases and J lost 8, with 5 bases in between. CDR1 and CDR2 (germline): SGHNT, YYREEE (reference sequence). This CDR3 reads CASSLGNEKLFF. The DNA for the CDR3 is TGTGCCAGCAGCTTGGGGAACGAAAAACTGTTTTTT.